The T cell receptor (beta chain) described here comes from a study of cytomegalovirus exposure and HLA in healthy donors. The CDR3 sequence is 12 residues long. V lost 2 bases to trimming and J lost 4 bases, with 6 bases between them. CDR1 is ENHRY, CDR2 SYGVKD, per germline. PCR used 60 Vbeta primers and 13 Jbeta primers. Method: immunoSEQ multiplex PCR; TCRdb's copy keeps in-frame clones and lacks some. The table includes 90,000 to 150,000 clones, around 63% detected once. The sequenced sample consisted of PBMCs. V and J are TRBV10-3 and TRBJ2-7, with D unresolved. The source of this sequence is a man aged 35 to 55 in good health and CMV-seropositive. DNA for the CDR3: TGTGCCATCAGTGAGCCCTTTTACGAGCAGTACTTC. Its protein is CAISEPFYEQYF.